This entry concerns a single T cell receptor beta chain. Its antigen is unknown. This record belongs to a study of T cell responses to AZD1222 COVID-19 vaccine. Looking at the study overall: It was second doses at about 4 or about 12 weeks that were pooled.

Points from the study as a whole: It was only a handful of AZD1222 recipients who were seropositive at baseline.

Germline V gene data show CDR1 as GTSNPN and CDR2 as SVGIG (reference sequence). Trimming took 5 bases from V and 1 from J, leaving 15 bases between them. The CDR3 is 15 amino acids. Assay: immunoSEQ multiplex PCR; the TCRdb copy retains only in-frame clones and omits some. The table shows 140,000 or so clones, with 88% occurring only once. The source material was peripheral blood, sampled on day 0 of AZD1222 vaccination. The chain joins TRBV30 to TRBJ1-5; possible D gene TRBD1, 5 bases. This receptor was identified in an adult in good health. CDR3 in DNA: TGTGCCTGGGGGGTGCAGGGAACCAGCAATCAGCCCCAGCATTTT. Translated, it gives CAWGVQGTSNQPQHF. Variable domain in full (rest from reference TRBV30 and TRBJ1-5): SQTIHQWPATLVQPVGSPLSLECTVEGTSNPNLYWYRQAAGRGLQLLFYSVGIGQISSEVPQNLSASRPQDRQFILSSKKLLLSDSGFYLCAWGVQGTSNQPQHFGDGTRLSIL.